The sequence of this T cell receptor beta chain was determined in a study of T cell responses to AZD1222 COVID-19 vaccine. Measured with immunoSEQ multiplex PCR; TCRdb has only the in-frame clones, and not every one. The sample gives some 120,000 clones, about 90% of which show up once; 1.6% is in the top ten. The V and J ends lost 4 bases and 3 bases, in that order; junction bases with no gene match: 9. The CDR3 contains 16 residues. Looked up from germline, CDR1 is SGHRS and CDR2 is YFSETQ. The material sequenced was peripheral blood, taken 28 days after the second AZD1222 dose. The chain combines TRBV5-1 with TRBJ1-3, with TRBD1 identical over 8 bases. The source is an adult who received the AZD1222 COVID-19 vaccine. Here the CDR3 reads CASSPRTGWGGNTIYF. The CDR3 DNA sequence: TGCGCCAGCAGCCCACGGACAGGGTGGGGTGGAAACACCATATATTTT. The entire variable domain, with the rest obtained from reference TRBV5-1 and TRBJ1-3, is as follows: KAGVTQTPRYLIKTRGQQVTLSCSPISGHRSVSWYQQTPGQGLQFLFEYFSETQRNKGNFPGRFSGRQFSNSRSEMNVSTLELGDSALYLCASSPRTGWGGNTIYFGEGSWLTVV.